The following is a T cell receptor beta chain sequence with its context. Its target is not known. Measured with immunoSEQ multiplex PCR; TCRdb has only the in-frame clones, and not every one. The sample records tens of thousands of clones, around 72% being singletons. This entry is derived from a study of early stage breast cancer tumors. Study observations and caveats: Commonly generated sequences made up most enriched TCRB sequences shared between patients. Comparing each tissue with blood distinguished tumor from normal in about 85% of the 16 patients.

The CDR3 runs 14 residues. V shed 2 bases and J 4 bases; nucleotides not matched to a gene: 4. Germline V lookup: CDR1 LNHDA, CDR2 SQIVND (reference sequence). The source is a person aged 50-59 years with breast cancer. Sequenced: blood. This chain links TRBV19 with TRBJ1-1; 7 nucleotides align to TRBD1. CDR3 protein: CASSIRQGSTEAFF. The CDR3 DNA follows: TGTGCCAGTAGTATACGACAGGGCAGCACTGAAGCTTTCTTT.